This T cell receptor beta chain was profiled in a study of T cell responses to AZD1222 COVID-19 vaccine. Study overall: Analyses pooled second doses at about 4 or about 12 weeks.

Findings and caveats of the study: Nearly half of spike-specific TCRs reportedly target variant regions that are unmutated in the B.1.351 and B.1.1.7 variants. Regions 160-218 and 743-854 held dominance among vaccine-associated CD4 TCRs, which spanned spike. Clonal diversity was possibly underestimated, and the donors were mostly white British, with more females.

The V and J ends lost 6 bases and 4 bases, in that order; junction bases with no gene match: 5. Germline-derived CDR1 and CDR2 are SGHRS and YFSETQ. The CDR3 length is 15 residues. About this clone: The antigen is unknown.

The protocol was immunoSEQ multiplex PCR, while the TCRdb copy is restricted to in-frame clones and leaves out a portion. The data hold 95,000 to 100,000 clones, with 90% observed a single time. This chain joins TRBV5-1 and TRBJ1-3; 12 bases map to TRBD1. Sequencing was performed on peripheral blood, taken on day 0 of AZD1222 vaccination. The source is an adult in good health. CDR3 DNA sequence: TGCGCCAGCACCGGGACAGGGGGCCAAGGAAACACCATATATTTT. Translated: CASTGTGGQGNTIYF.